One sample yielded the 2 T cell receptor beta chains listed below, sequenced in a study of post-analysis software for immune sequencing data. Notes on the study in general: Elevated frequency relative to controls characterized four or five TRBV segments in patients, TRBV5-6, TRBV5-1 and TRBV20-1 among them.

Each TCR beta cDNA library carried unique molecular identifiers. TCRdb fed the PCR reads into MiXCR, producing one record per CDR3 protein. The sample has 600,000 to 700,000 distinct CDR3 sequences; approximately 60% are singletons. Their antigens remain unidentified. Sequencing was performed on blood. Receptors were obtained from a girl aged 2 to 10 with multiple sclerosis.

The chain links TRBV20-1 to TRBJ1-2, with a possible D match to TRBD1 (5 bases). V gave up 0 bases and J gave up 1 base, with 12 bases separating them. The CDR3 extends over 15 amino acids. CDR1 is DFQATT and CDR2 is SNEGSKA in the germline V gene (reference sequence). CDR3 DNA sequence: TGCAGTGCTAGAGATCCACGGGGACTTAACTATGGCTACACCTTC. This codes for CSARDPRGLNYGYTF.

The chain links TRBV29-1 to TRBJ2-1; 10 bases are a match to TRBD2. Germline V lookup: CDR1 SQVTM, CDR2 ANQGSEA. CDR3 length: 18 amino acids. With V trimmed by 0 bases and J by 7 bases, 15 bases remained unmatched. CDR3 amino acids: CSVEDLGRLAGAKNEQFF. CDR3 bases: TGCAGCGTTGAAGATCTTGGCCGGCTAGCGGGAGCCAAGAATGAGCAGTTCTTC.